One sample yielded the 18 T cell receptor beta chains listed below, sequenced in a study of a mutant IDH1 vaccine in newly diagnosed glioma. Time point given: baseline, week 1 (first vaccination visit). Treatment: pre-vaccination baseline after standard-of-care therapy. The data were produced by immunoSEQ multiplex PCR, yet TCRdb's version contains in-frame clones alone and is incomplete. This sample has about 51,000 clones, with about 74% found just once. The specimen was PBMCs, collected from a glioma patient treated with radiotherapy, temozolomide or both. These receptors came from a woman between 35 and 50 years old with glioma.

V gene TRBV2 combines with J gene TRBJ1-2, with TRBD1 matching 8 bases. Trimming cost V 8 bases and J 8 bases; bases outside gene matches: 16. The CDR3 runs 15 residues. Germline-derived CDR1 and CDR2 are SNHLY and FYNNEI. CDR3 residues: CASSGRGRLIMGYTF. In DNA form, the CDR3 reads TGTGCCAGCTCGGGCAGGGGGCGCCTCATCATGGGCTACACCTTC.

The chain links TRBV5-5 to TRBJ2-5; TRBD1 is a possible D gene (6 bases). V was trimmed by 3 bases and J by 4 bases, leaving 10 bases between them. This CDR3 contains 13 residues. Germline CDR1 reads SGHKS; CDR2 reads YYEKEE (reference sequence). The CDR3 region is CASSYLQGETQYF. The CDR3 DNA sequence: TGTGCCAGCAGCTACTTACAGGGAGAGACCCAGTACTTC.

The gene calls are TRBV5-1 and TRBJ2-1; 7 bases line up with TRBD1. Unmatched junction bases numbered 5, after V lost 0 bases and J lost 2 bases. From germline, CDR1 is SGHRS and CDR2 YFSETQ. CDR3 size: 16 residues. Here the CDR3 DNA reads TGCGCCAGCAGCTTGGAGAGGGACAGCACCTACAATGAGCAGTTCTTC. Its protein is CASSLERDSTYNEQFF. Full variable domain (missing parts from reference TRBV5-1 and TRBJ2-1): KAGVTQTPRYLIKTRGQQVTLSCSPISGHRSVSWYQQTPGQGLQFLFEYFSETQRNKGNFPGRFSGRQFSNSRSEMNVSTLELGDSALYLCASSLERDSTYNEQFFGPGTRLTVL.

The J gene is TRBJ2-7, the V gene TRBV7-2, with 10 bases matching TRBD1. This CDR3 is 15 amino acids long. Germline values: CDR1 SGHTA, CDR2 FQGNSA. Losses at the gene ends were 10 bases for V and 7 bases for J; bases not matched to a gene: 16. This CDR3 is CATRTSGTGDPEQYF. The CDR3, as DNA: TGTGCCACCCGAACCTCCGGGACAGGGGATCCGGAGCAGTACTTC.

This sequence joins TRBV19 and TRBJ2-2; D may correspond to TRBD1 or TRBD2 (6 bases each). CDR3 size: 15 residues. CDR1 and CDR2 from the germline V gene are LNHDA and SQIVND (reference sequence). Deletions cut 4 bases from V and 3 bases from J, with 12 bases between. DNA of the CDR3: TGTGCCAGTAGTAGGGGGGCCGATCACACCGGGGAGCTGTTTTTT. It yields the protein CASSRGADHTGELFF.

The rearrangement uses TRBV19 and TRBJ2-1, with 12 bases matching TRBD2. Germline loops: CDR1 LNHDA, CDR2 SQIVND (reference sequence). Germline trimming cut 0 bases from V and 8 bases from J; bases unmatched to any gene: 14. The CDR3 spans 19 residues. The CDR3 DNA reads TGTGCCAGTAGTATAGATCCCCCCGGACTAGCGGGGTATGGGGATGAGCAGTTCTTC. Its protein is CASSIDPPGLAGYGDEQFF.

This rearrangement joins TRBV4-2 to TRBJ1-2; TRBD1 matches 9 bases. With V trimmed by 1 base and J by 5 bases, 5 bases remained unmatched. CDR1 is LGHNA and CDR2 is YNFKEQ in the germline V gene. The length of the CDR3 is 15 residues. The CDR3 DNA sequence: TGTGCCAGCAGCCAAGTACAGGGGGCGCAGTATGGCTACACCTTC. It specifies CASSQVQGAQYGYTF.

The chain carries TRBV7-9 and TRBJ1-6; TRBD1 is a possible D gene (5 bases). The CDR3 extends over 14 amino acids. V was shortened by 11 bases and J by 3 bases, with 14 bases between the two germline ends. Germline V gene sequence: CDR1 SEHNR, CDR2 FQNEAQ (reference sequence). CDR3 nucleotide sequence: TGTGCCGTTCGGAATGGGGGCTATAATTCACCCCTCCACTTT. As protein: CAVRNGGYNSPLHF.

The rearrangement uses TRBV9 and TRBJ1-5; a weak D match, TRBD1 (5 bases). Germline lookup yields CDR1 SGDLS and CDR2 YYNGEE. The V and J ends lost 3 bases and 4 bases respectively, with 17 bases between them. The CDR3 runs 16 residues. For the CDR3, the DNA is TGTGCCAGCAGCGCCACTCAAGGTGGGGGGAATCAGCCCCAGCATTTT. This gives the protein CASSATQGGGNQPQHF. Full variable domain (remainder filled in from reference TRBV9 and TRBJ1-5): DSGVTQTPKHLITATGQRVTLRCSPRSGDLSVYWYQQSLDQGLQFLIQYYNGEERAKGNILERFSAQQFPDLHSELNLSSLELGDSALYFCASSATQGGGNQPQHFGDGTRLSIL.

In nucleotides, the CDR3 is TGTGCCAGCAGGACCGCCGCAACTAATGAAAAACTGTTTTTT. Protein: CASRTAATNEKLFF. This chain connects TRBV2 to TRBJ1-4; D is uncertain. V lost 6 bases, J lost 0 bases, and 8 bases lay in between. From germline, CDR1 is SNHLY and CDR2 FYNNEI. This CDR3 contains 14 residues.

This sequence joins TRBV9 and TRBJ2-5; 13 bases are shared with TRBD2. This CDR3 has 16 residues. The germline gives CDR1 SGDLS, CDR2 YYNGEE. The V and J ends lost 4 bases and 4 bases, in that order; junction bases with no gene match: 7. The CDR3 region is CASSPRLAGGSETQYF. DNA for the CDR3: TGTGCCAGCAGCCCCCGACTAGCGGGGGGCTCAGAGACCCAGTACTTC.

The chain employs TRBV19 and TRBJ2-7, with TRBD1 matching 7 bases. CDR1 is LNHDA and CDR2 is SQIVND in the germline V gene (reference sequence). The CDR3 has 14 residues. Trimming removed 6 bases from V and 2 bases from J; junction bases left unmatched: 7. CDR3 protein: CASRTQGTAYEQYF. DNA for the CDR3: TGTGCCAGTAGGACACAGGGGACCGCCTACGAGCAGTACTTC. Variable domain in full (rest from reference TRBV19 and TRBJ2-7): DGGITQSPKYLFRKEGQNVTLSCEQNLNHDAMYWYRQDPGQGLRLIYYSQIVNDFQKGDIAEGYSVSREKKESFPLTVTSAQKNPTAFYLCASRTQGTAYEQYFGPGTRLTVT.

The gene calls are TRBV2 and TRBJ1-5; D is possibly TRBD1 (6 bases). CDR1 and CDR2 (germline): SNHLY, FYNNEI. The CDR3 runs 14 residues. V dropped 6 bases and J dropped 7 bases, with 16 bases sitting between them. The CDR3 DNA is TGTGCCAGCAGCCCCGGAGGGGGGCCACAGCCCCAGCATTTT. Its protein product is CASSPGGGPQPQHF.

The chain carries TRBV27 and TRBJ1-5, with 11 nucleotides matching TRBD1. This CDR3 has 15 residues. V dropped 8 bases and J dropped 6; count of bases not matched to a gene: 9. CDR1 MNHEY and CDR2 SMNVEV come from the germline V gene (reference sequence). CDR3 nucleotides: TGTGCCAGCTCCCCGGACAGGGGGCAGGGTCAGCCCCAGCATTTT. Translated, it gives CASSPDRGQGQPQHF.

The chain carries TRBV19 and TRBJ2-7, with TRBD2 matching 9 bases. CDR1 LNHDA and CDR2 SQIVND come from the germline V gene (reference sequence). The CDR3 runs 15 residues. Trimming cost V 1 base and J 0 bases; bases outside gene matches: 1. The CDR3: CASSIGTSVSYEQYF. The CDR3 coding sequence is TGTGCCAGTAGTATAGGGACTAGCGTCTCCTACGAGCAGTACTTC. The full variable domain, its missing parts supplied by reference TRBV19 and TRBJ2-7, is DGGITQSPKYLFRKEGQNVTLSCEQNLNHDAMYWYRQDPGQGLRLIYYSQIVNDFQKGDIAEGYSVSREKKESFPLTVTSAQKNPTAFYLCASSIGTSVSYEQYFGPGTRLTVT.

This rearrangement joins TRBV5-4 to TRBJ1-1, with TRBD1 matching 10 bases. The V segment lost 3 bases and the J segment 0 bases; nucleotides outside the gene matches: 2. Germline V gene lookup returns CDR1 SGHNT and CDR2 YYREEE (reference sequence). This CDR3 spans 15 amino acids. CDR3 in DNA: TGTGCCAGCAGCTCGGGACAGGGGTTGAACACTGAAGCTTTCTTT. Its translation is CASSSGQGLNTEAFF. Variable domain in full (rest from reference TRBV5-4 and TRBJ1-1): ETGVTQSPTHLIKTRGQQVTLRCSSQSGHNTVSWYQQALGQGPQFIFQYYREEENGRGNFPPRFSGLQFPNYSSELNVNALELDDSALYLCASSSGQGLNTEAFFGQGTRLTVV.

This clone was counted a few times. The V and J genes are TRBV9 and TRBJ2-2; maybe TRBD1 (10 bases). V dropped 5 bases and J dropped 5 bases, with 22 bases sitting between them. The length of the CDR3 is 17 residues. Germline V gene sequence: CDR1 SGDLS, CDR2 YYNGEE. The CDR3 sequence: CASSSHSGGQGTGELFF. The CDR3 DNA sequence: TGTGCCAGCAGTTCTCATAGCGGGGGACAGGGGACCGGGGAGCTGTTTTTT.

V gene TRBV9 combines with J gene TRBJ1-2, with a possible D match to TRBD1 (6 bases). Trimming took 3 bases from V and 4 from J, leaving 13 bases between them. Germline V lookup: CDR1 SGDLS, CDR2 YYNGEE. The CDR3 is made up of 14 amino acids. The CDR3 here is CASSAQGGLYGYTF. The DNA of the CDR3 is TGTGCCAGCAGCGCCCAAGGGGGACTCTATGGCTACACCTTC.